These 6 T cell receptor beta chains share one sample of origin, sequenced in a study of blood T cell repertoires in COVID-19. Only in-frame clones appear in the TCRdb table, and some are missing; sequencing was by immunoSEQ multiplex PCR. The sample has approximately 14,000 clones; just under 90% are singletons. The sequenced sample was peripheral blood. The receptors come from a human donor in a cohort sampled during active COVID-19.

V and J are TRBV13 and TRBJ2-5; TRBD2 aligns across 16 bases. Germline assignment: CDR1 PRHDT and CDR2 FYEKMQ (reference sequence). J gave up 13 bases and V 5 bases, and 7 bases lay outside the gene matches. The CDR3 covers 14 residues. CDR3 DNA: TGTGCCAGCAGCCCGGGACTAGCGGGGGGGCCTGGGTACTTC. It is translated as CASSPGLAGGPGYF. The entire variable domain, with the rest obtained from reference TRBV13 and TRBJ2-5, is as follows: AAGVIQSPRHLIKEKRETATLKCYPIPRHDTVYWYQQGPGQDPQFLISFYEKMQSDKGSIPDRFSAQQFSDYHSELNMSSLELGDSALYFCASSPGLAGGPGYFGPGTRLLVL.

The V gene is TRBV19, the J gene TRBJ1-1; TRBD1 matches 10 bases. The trim removed 5 bases at V and 6 bases at J, leaving 9 bases unmatched. The CDR3 runs 15 residues. Germline CDR1 is LNHDA and CDR2 is SQIVND (reference sequence). Written as DNA, the CDR3 is TGTGCCAGTAGTTACGCGACAGGGGGCTACCCTGAAGCTTTCTTT. Translating it yields CASSYATGGYPEAFF.

This clone was seen a few times. The rearrangement uses TRBV27 and TRBJ1-5; D uncertain. V lost 10 bases to trimming and J lost 2 bases, with 9 bases between them. CDR3 size: 12 residues. Germline V gene sequence: CDR1 MNHEY, CDR2 SMNVEV (reference sequence). CDR3 coding DNA: TGTGCCACCACCTCGGGCAATCAGCCCCAGCATTTT. Translation gives CATTSGNQPQHF.

V usage is TRBV5-1 and J usage is TRBJ1-1; 7 bases match TRBD1. Germline CDR1 reads SGHRS; CDR2 reads YFSETQ. Trimming at V came to 3 bases and at J to 7 bases, leaving 15 bases not matched to a gene. CDR3 length equals 16 residues. The CDR3 reads CASSSLGEGGFLEAFF. The CDR3 DNA sequence: TGCGCCAGCAGCTCCCTGGGGGAAGGGGGCTTCCTTGAAGCTTTCTTT. The entire variable domain, with the rest obtained from reference TRBV5-1 and TRBJ1-1, is as follows: KAGVTQTPRYLIKTRGQQVTLSCSPISGHRSVSWYQQTPGQGLQFLFEYFSETQRNKGNFPGRFSGRQFSNSRSEMNVSTLELGDSALYLCASSSLGEGGFLEAFFGQGTRLTVV.

This chain joins TRBV27 and TRBJ2-7; perhaps TRBD2 as D (6 bases). Deletions cut 8 bases from V and 6 bases from J, with 20 bases between. CDR1 is MNHEY and CDR2 is SMNVEV in the germline V gene (reference sequence). The CDR3 runs 14 residues. Here the CDR3 DNA reads TGTGCCAGCGCAGGGAGGACGACGACTGGCGAGCAGTACTTC. Its protein is CASAGRTTTGEQYF.

The chain uses TRBV15 and TRBJ2-1; D not resolved. The germline V and J ends were trimmed by 5 bases and 2 bases, with 7 bases remaining between them. In germline, CDR1 is LNHNV, CDR2 YYDKDF (reference sequence). The CDR3 runs 13 residues. The CDR3 DNA follows: TGTGCCACCAGCGTATTCGCCTACAATGAGCAGTTCTTC. Its protein product is CATSVFAYNEQFF.